The following is a T cell receptor (beta chain) sequence with its context. Antigen specificity is unknown. The V end was cut by 6 bases, the J end by 0 bases, with 12 bases between. In germline, CDR1 is MNHEY, CDR2 SMNVEV (reference sequence). This CDR3 region has 15 residues. This entry belongs to a study of T cell responses to AZD1222 COVID-19 vaccine. Study outcomes and limitations: Variant regions that are unmutated are reportedly the target of nearly half of spike-specific TCRs. Scientists sampled the repertoires only once the peak T cell response had passed.

Method: immunoSEQ multiplex PCR; TCRdb's copy keeps in-frame clones and lacks some. The sample has roughly 120,000 clones, around 90% seen once. This receptor was taken from an adult in good health. Sequences were derived from peripheral blood, sampled on day 0 of AZD1222 vaccination. The chain couples TRBV27 to TRBJ1-3, with a tentative D call TRBD1 (6 bases). CDR3 region: CASRSTGTSGNTIYF. The CDR3 nucleotides read TGTGCCAGCAGATCGACAGGCACCTCTGGAAACACCATATATTTT.